In its sample, the clone carrying this T cell receptor beta chain was seen a few times. A junction boundary mismatches the germline segment, possibly from a read error. The data were obtained in a study of early T cells in non-severe SARS-CoV-2 infection. Overall study: Bulk RNA isolated from unsorted whole blood underwent sequencing; chains were not paired.

Researchers tagged individual cDNA molecules with unique molecular identifiers. TCRdb used MiXCR to reprocess the 5' RACE reads, holding one entry per CDR3 protein. Of tens of thousands of distinct CDR3 sequences in the sample, about 9% are singletons; the top ten hold about a sixth. The CDR3 length is 11 residues. Germline-derived CDR1 and CDR2 are MDHEN and SYDVKM. Material: whole blood, obtained at baseline. The receptor's source is an adult who was a healthcare worker with PCR-confirmed SARS-CoV-2 infection or an uninfected control (not recorded which). The chain uses TRBV28 and TRBJ1-4, with D possibly matching TRBD1 (6 bases). CDR3: CASNLRTELHF. Written as DNA, the CDR3 is TGTGCCAGCAACCTAAGGACAGAACTACACTTT.